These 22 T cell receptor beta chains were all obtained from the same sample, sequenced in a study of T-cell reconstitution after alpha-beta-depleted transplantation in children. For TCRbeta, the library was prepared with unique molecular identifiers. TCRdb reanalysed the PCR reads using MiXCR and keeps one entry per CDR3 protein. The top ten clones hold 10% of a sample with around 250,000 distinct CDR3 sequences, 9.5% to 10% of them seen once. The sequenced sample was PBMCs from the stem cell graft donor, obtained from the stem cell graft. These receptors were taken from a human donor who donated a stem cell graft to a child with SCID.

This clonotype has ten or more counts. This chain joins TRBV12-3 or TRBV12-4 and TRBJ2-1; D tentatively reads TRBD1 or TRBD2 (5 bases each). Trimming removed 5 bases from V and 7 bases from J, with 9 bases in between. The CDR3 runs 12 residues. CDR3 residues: CASSRGVNEQFF. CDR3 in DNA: TGTGCCAGCAGTCGAGGGGTAAATGAGCAGTTCTTC.

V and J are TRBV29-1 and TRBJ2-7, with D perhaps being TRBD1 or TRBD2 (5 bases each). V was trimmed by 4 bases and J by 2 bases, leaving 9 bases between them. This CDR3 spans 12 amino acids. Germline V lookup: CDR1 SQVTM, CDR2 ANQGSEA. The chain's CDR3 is CSVGGDAYEQYF. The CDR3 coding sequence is TGCAGCGTTGGAGGGGATGCCTACGAGCAGTACTTC.

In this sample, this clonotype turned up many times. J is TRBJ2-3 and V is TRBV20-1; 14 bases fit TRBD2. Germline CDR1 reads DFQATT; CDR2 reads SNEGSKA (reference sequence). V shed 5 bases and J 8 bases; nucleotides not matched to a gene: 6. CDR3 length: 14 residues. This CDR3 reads CSAGGTSGGGTQYF. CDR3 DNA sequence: TGCAGTGCTGGGGGGACTAGCGGGGGTGGTACGCAGTATTTT.

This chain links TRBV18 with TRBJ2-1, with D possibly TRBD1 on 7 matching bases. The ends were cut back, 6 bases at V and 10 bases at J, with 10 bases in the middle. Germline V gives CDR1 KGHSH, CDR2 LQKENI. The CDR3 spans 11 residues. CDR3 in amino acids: CASSEGAEQFF. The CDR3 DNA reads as TGTGCCAGCTCGGAGGGGGCCGAGCAGTTCTTC.

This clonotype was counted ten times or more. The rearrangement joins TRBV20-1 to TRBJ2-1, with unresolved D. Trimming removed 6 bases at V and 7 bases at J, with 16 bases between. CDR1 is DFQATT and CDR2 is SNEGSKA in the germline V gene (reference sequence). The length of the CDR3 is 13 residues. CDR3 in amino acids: CSALRLGQNEQFF. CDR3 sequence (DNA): TGCAGTGCCCTTCGGTTGGGTCAGAATGAGCAGTTCTTC.

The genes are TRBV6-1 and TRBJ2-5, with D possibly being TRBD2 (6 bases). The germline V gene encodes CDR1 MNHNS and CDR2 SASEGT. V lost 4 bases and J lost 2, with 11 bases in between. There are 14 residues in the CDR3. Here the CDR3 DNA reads TGTGCCAGCAGTGGGTGGGGAGGTCAAGAGACCCAGTACTTC. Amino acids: CASSGWGGQETQYF.

The CDR3 nucleotides read TGTGCCAGCAGCCGGGGGGCAGAGCAAGAGACCCAGTACTTC. Amino acid sequence: CASSRGAEQETQYF. This chain connects TRBV7-9 to TRBJ2-5; the D gene is possibly TRBD2 (7 bases). The germline CDR1 and CDR2 sequences are SEHNR and FQNEAQ (reference sequence). CDR3 length: 14 amino acids. The V end was cut by 5 bases, the J end by 2 bases, with 12 bases between.

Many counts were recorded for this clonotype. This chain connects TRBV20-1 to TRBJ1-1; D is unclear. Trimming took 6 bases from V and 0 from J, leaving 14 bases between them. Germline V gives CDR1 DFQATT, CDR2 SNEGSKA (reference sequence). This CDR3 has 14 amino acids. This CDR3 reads CSADVGVMNTEAFF. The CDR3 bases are TGCAGTGCGGACGTCGGGGTCATGAACACTGAAGCTTTCTTT.

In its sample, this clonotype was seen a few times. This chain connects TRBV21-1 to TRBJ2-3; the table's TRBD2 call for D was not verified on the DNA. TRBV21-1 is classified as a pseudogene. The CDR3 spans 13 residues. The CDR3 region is CASSPGREGTQYF. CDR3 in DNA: TGTGCCAGCAGCCCTGGGCGAGAGGGTACGCAGTATTTT.

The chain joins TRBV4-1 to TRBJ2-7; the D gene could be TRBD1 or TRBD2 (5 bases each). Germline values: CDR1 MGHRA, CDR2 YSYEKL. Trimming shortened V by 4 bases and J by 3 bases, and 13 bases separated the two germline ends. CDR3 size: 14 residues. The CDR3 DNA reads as TGCGCCAGCAGCCTTCCGGGACCCATCTACGAGCAGTACTTC. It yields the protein CASSLPGPIYEQYF.

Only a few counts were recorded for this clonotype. This CDR3 is CSARDTQGATTGELFF. The CDR3 bases are TGCAGTGCTAGAGATACGCAGGGGGCAACCACCGGGGAGCTGTTTTTT. V gene TRBV20-1 combines with J gene TRBJ2-2; 8 bases are shared with TRBD1. Germline CDR1 DFQATT, CDR2 SNEGSKA (reference sequence). CDR3 length: 16 amino acids. V gave up 0 bases and J gave up 4 bases; unmatched junction bases: 7.

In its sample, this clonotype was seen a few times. CDR3 protein: CASSGGTGGLYEQYF. In DNA, the CDR3 is TGTGCCAGCAGCGGGGGGACAGGGGGACTATACGAGCAGTACTTC. The chain recombines TRBV7-9 with TRBJ2-7; 11 positions match TRBD1. The junction had 7 bases not matched to a gene; V was cut back by 5 bases and J by 4 bases. Per the germline V gene, CDR1 is SEHNR and CDR2 is FQNEAQ (reference sequence). The CDR3 extends over 15 amino acids.

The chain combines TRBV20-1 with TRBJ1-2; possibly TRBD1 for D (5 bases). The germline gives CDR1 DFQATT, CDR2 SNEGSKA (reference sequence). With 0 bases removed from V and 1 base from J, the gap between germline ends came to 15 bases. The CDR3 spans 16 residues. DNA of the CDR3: TGCAGTGCTAGAGATGTTTTCTTGGACATTAACTATGGCTACACCTTC. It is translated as CSARDVFLDINYGYTF.

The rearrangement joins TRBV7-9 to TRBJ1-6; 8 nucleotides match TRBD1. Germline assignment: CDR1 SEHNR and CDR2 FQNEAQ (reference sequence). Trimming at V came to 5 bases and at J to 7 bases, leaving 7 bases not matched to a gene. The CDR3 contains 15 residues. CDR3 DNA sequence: TGTGCCAGCAGCCAACAGGGGGTAGGAAATTCACCCCTCCACTTT. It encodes CASSQQGVGNSPLHF.

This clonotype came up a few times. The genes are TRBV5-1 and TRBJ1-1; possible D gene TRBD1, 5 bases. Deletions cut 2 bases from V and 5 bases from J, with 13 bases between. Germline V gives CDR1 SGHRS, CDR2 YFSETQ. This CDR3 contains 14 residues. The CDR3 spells CASSLTMGGTEAFF. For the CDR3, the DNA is TGCGCCAGCAGCTTAACAATGGGGGGGACTGAAGCTTTCTTT.

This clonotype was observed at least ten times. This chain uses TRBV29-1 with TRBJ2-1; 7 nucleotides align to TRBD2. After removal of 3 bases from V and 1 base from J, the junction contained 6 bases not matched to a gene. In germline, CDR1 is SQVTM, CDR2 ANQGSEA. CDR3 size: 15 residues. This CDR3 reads CSVDGTIQSYNEQFF. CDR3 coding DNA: TGCAGCGTTGACGGGACTATACAGTCCTACAATGAGCAGTTCTTC.

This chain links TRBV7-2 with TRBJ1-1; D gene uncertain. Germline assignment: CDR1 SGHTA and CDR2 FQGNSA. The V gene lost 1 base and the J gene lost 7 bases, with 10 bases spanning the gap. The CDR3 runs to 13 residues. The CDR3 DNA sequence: TGTGCCAGCAGCTTAGGGCTAGGCGGTGAAGCTTTCTTT. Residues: CASSLGLGGEAFF.

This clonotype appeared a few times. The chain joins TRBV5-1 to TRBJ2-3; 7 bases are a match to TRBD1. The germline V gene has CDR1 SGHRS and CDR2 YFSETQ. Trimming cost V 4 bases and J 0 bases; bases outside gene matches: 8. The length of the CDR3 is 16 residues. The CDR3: CASSRGTVPSTDTQYF. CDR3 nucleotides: TGCGCCAGCAGCCGTGGGACAGTACCCAGCACAGATACGCAGTATTTT.

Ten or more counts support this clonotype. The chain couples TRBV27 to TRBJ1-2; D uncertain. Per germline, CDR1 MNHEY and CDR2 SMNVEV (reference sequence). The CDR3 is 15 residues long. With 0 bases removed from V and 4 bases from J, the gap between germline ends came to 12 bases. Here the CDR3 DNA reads TGTGCCAGCAGTTTATCCGCTGGACGGCGCTATGGCTACACCTTC. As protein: CASSLSAGRRYGYTF.

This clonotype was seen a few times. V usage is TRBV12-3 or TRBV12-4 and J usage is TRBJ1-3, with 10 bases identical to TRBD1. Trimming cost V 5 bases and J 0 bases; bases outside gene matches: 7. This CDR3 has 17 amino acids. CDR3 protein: CASSPTGGKPSGNTIYF. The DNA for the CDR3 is TGTGCCAGCAGTCCGACAGGGGGCAAACCCTCTGGAAACACCATATATTTT.

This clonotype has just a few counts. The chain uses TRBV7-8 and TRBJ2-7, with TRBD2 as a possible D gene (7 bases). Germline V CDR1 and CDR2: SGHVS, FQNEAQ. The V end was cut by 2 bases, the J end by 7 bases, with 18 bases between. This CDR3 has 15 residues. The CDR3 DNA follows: TGTGCCAGCAGCTTAATCGGGGGGCTTATGGAAGAGCAGTACTTC. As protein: CASSLIGGLMEEQYF.

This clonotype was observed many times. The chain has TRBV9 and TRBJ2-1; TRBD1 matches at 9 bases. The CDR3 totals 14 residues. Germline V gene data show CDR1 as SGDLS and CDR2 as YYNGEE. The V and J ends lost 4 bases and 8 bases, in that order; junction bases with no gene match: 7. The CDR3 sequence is CASSTLTGGDEQFF. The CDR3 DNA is TGTGCCAGCAGCACTCTGACAGGGGGGGATGAGCAGTTCTTC.